This T cell receptor (beta chain) stems from a study of T-cell memory formation after mild COVID-19. Study as a whole: Across donors, TCR clusters were largely donor specific.

Study-wide results and caveats: Pre-infection memory contained some responding clones, which suggested that cross-reactive memory had joined.

This clonotype occurred many times. What it binds is unknown. The 5'RACE method, run with constant-segment primers, produced TCR alpha and TCR beta cDNA libraries (carrying sample barcodes and UMIs). TCRdb re-called the 5' RACE reads through MiXCR, storing one row per CDR3 protein. Among some 130,000 distinct CDR3 sequences listed, about 15% were seen once. This TCR was sampled from a man aged 18-30 years who had mild COVID-19 (a few samples of this study predate the infection). Cell type and time point are not known. The sample consisted of PBMCs or a T cell subset sorted from them (not recorded which).

The CDR3 DNA reads as TGCGCCAGCAGCTCCCCGGGACAGGGGGCGAATGAGCAGTTCTTC. It specifies CASSSPGQGANEQFF. The chain employs TRBV5-1 and TRBJ2-1; 12 bases agree with TRBD1. The V segment lost 3 bases and the J segment 7 bases; nucleotides outside the gene matches: 5. This CDR3 spans 15 amino acids. Germline V gene sequence: CDR1 SGHRS, CDR2 YFSETQ.